Listed below are T cell receptor beta chains from one sample, sequenced in a study of radiotherapy plus CTLA-4 blockade in lung cancer. Measured with immunoSEQ multiplex PCR; TCRdb has only the in-frame clones, and not every one. The sample records some 110,000 clones, roughly 77% being singletons. The material sequenced was peripheral blood, taken from a patient treated with radiotherapy plus ipilimumab. All receptors come from a human donor with non-small cell lung cancer that progressed on radiotherapy plus ipilimumab. Some clones in this sample may be carry-over from other donors' samples. Both conserved end residues are part of each CDR3. Each record gives: clone size, V gene, J gene, CDR3 protein. Not all rows give a size; the values are once, few, many and, for expanded clones, a class.

>.|TRBV29-1|TRBJ2-5
CSVVRTGRGQTQYF
>.|TRBV18|TRBJ1-1
CASSPTANTEAFF
>.|TRBV4-1|TRBJ1-6
CASSQWPRSNSPLHF
>.|TRBV6-1|TRBJ2-7
CASSSPGTAIPPYF
>.|TRBV30|TRBJ2-3
CAWSQGFLPDTQYF
>once|TRBV6-6|TRBJ2-1
CAGCPDLDGEQFF
>.|TRBV6-1|TRBJ1-2
CATRRSIIYGYTF
>.|TRBV12-5|TRBJ1-1
CASGVGQGQNTEAFF
>.|TRBV2|TRBJ1-2
CASTDRGRSYGYTF
>few|TRBV5-4|TRBJ1-3
CASSFGTFSGNTIYF
>.|TRBV5-6|TRBJ2-3
CASSSSWAGRDTQYF
>.|TRBV29-1|TRBJ2-1
CSSEVPGQSYNEQFF
>.|TRBV4-2|TRBJ2-2
CASSLNPASGELFF